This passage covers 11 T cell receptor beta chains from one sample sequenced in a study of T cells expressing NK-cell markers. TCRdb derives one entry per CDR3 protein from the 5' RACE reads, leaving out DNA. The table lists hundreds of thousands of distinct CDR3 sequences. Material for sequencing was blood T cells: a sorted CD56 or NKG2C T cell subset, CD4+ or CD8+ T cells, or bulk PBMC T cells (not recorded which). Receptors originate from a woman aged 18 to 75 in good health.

The CDR3 here is CASSYQPGLAYNEQFF. The chain uses TRBV27 and TRBJ2-1; checking the TCRdb D call of TRBD2 is not possible without DNA. The V gene's germline CDR1 is MNHEY and CDR2 SMNVEV (reference sequence). CDR3 length equals 16 residues.

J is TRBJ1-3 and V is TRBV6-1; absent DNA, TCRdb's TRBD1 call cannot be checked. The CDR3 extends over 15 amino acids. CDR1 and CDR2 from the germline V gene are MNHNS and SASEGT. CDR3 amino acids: CASSKGTGVGNTIYF.

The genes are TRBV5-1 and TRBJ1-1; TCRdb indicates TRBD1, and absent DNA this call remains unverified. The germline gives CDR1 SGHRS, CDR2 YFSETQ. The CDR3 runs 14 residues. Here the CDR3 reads CASSRAETNTEAFF.

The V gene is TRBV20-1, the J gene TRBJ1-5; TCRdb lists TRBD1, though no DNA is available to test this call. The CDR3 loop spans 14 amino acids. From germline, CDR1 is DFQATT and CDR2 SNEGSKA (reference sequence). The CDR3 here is CSALDRGSNQPQHF.

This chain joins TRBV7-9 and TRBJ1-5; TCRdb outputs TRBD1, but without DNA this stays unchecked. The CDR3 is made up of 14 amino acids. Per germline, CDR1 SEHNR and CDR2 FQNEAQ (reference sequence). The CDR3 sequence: CASSNLQGNQPQHF.

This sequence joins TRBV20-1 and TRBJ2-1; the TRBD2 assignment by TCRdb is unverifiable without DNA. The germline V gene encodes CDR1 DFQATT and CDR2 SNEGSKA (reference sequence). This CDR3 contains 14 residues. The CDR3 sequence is CSAIPSGSYNEQFF.

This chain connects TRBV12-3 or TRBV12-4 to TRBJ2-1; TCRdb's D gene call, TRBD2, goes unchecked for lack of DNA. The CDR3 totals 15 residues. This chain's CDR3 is CASSNRDYDYNEQFF.

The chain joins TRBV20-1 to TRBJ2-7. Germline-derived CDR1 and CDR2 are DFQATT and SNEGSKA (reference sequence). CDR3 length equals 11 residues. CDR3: CSARDLYEQYF.

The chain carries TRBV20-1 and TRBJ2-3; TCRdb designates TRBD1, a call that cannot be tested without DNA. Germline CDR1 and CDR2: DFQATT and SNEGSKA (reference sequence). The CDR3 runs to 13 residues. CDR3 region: CSARPPGGSTQYF.

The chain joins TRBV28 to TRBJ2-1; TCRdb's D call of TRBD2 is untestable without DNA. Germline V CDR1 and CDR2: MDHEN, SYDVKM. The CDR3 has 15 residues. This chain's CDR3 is CASSPGGTSRDEQFF.

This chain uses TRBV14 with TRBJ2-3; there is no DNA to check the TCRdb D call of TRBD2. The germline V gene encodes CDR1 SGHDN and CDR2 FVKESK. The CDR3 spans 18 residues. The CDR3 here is CASSQEPGLAFSTDTQYF. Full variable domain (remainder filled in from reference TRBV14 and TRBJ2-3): EAGVTQFPSHSVIEKGQTVTLRCDPISGHDNLYWYRRVMGKEIKFLLHFVKESKQDESGMPNNRFLAERTGGTYSTLKVQPAELEDSGVYFCASSQEPGLAFSTDTQYFGPGTRLTVL.